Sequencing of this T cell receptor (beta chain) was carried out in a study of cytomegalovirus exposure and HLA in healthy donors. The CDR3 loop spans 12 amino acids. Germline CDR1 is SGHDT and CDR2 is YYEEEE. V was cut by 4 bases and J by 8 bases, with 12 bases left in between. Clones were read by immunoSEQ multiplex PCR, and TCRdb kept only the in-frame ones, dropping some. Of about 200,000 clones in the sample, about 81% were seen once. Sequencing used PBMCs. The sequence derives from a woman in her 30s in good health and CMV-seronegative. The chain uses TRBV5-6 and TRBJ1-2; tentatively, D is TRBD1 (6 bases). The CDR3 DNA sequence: TGTGCCAGCAGCAGGGGGAGAGGGGGCTACACCTTC. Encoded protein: CASSRGRGGYTF.